The T cell receptor (beta chain) described here comes from a study of blood T cells in healthy people across ages. Overall study context: Researchers report that template switching captured about one barcoded beta molecule per two T cells.

Between the trimmed V and J ends, which lost 1 base and 7 bases, there was a span of 11 bases. This CDR3 has 13 residues. Germline V gene data show CDR1 as GTSNPN and CDR2 as SVGIG (reference sequence). Next came a second PCR, run for 7 to 11 cycles, which used a sample-barcoded 5' primer along with a J-beta primer mix. Template switching added a 12-random-nucleotide identifier to every cDNA molecule. TCRdb re-called the 5' RACE reads through MiXCR, storing one row per CDR3 protein. The sample shows some 730,000 distinct CDR3 sequences, about 20% of them seen only once. This clonotype was seen more than once but under ten times. Its antigen is not known. Study conclusions and caveats: No conclusive comparison of naive versus antigen-experienced cells was possible with unsorted PBMCs.

Sample: blood. The chain links TRBV30 to TRBJ1-5; TRBD1 might be the D (6 bases). This receptor was identified in a man between 65 and 85 years old in good health. CDR3 residues: CAWSAGAGQPQHF. The CDR3 DNA is TGTGCCTGGAGTGCGGGGGCAGGCCAGCCCCAGCATTTT.